Listed below are T cell receptor beta chains from one sample, sequenced in a study of blood T cell repertoires in COVID-19. Sequencing used immunoSEQ multiplex PCR; TCRdb keeps in-frame clones, though not all of them. The sample lists some 200,000 clones, 80% to 90% occurring once. Input material: PBMCs or T cells enriched from blood (not recorded which). The receptors were gathered from a young man in a cohort exposed to, infected with or recovered from COVID-19 (not recorded which). The CDR3 runs from the conserved cysteine through the conserved F or W. The order of the fields is CDR3 protein, CDR3 DNA, V gene, clone size, D gene, J gene. D genes are given only for firm matches. Size values are once, few and many counts, or a class for expanded clones, and some rows have none.

CASRTESGANVLTF	TGTGCCAGCAGGACGGAGTCTGGGGCCAACGTCCTGACTTTC	TRBV11-1	NA	NA	TRBJ2-6
CASSVHRTGGSSGNTIYF	TGTGCCAGCAGCGTCCACCGGACAGGGGGTTCCTCTGGAAACACCATATATTTT	TRBV9	NA	TRBD1	TRBJ1-3
CASSLEASGLYNEQFF	TGCGCCAGCAGCTTGGAGGCTAGCGGGCTTTACAATGAGCAGTTCTTC	TRBV5-1	NA	TRBD2	TRBJ2-1
CASSASGAPSYEQYF	TGTGCCAGCAGCGCCTCAGGGGCCCCCTCCTACGAGCAGTACTTC	TRBV9	NA	NA	TRBJ2-7
CASSFQGSSGNTIYF	TGTGCCAGCAGCTTCCAGGGATCCTCTGGAAACACCATATATTTT	TRBV7-2	NA	NA	TRBJ1-3
CASSEWTGGRPGELFF	TGCGCCAGCAGTGAGTGGACGGGAGGTCGACCCGGGGAGCTGTTTTTT	TRBV10-1	many	TRBD2	TRBJ2-2
CASSQNRGLDAFF	TGCGCCAGCAGCCAGAACAGGGGGTTGGATGCTTTCTTT	TRBV5-1	NA	TRBD1	TRBJ1-1
CASSVSLAGTDTQYF	TGTGCCAGCAGCGTAAGCTTAGCGGGCACAGATACGCAGTATTTT	TRBV9	NA	NA	TRBJ2-3
CASTHDGRDPGYNEQFF	TGTGCCAGCACCCATGACGGGCGGGACCCCGGTTACAATGAGCAGTTCTTC	TRBV9	NA	NA	TRBJ2-1
CASSSPGQGTPQPYNEQFF	TGTGCCAGCAGCTCCCCGGGACAGGGGACTCCCCAGCCTTACAATGAGCAGTTCTTC	TRBV7-3	NA	TRBD1	TRBJ2-1
CASSQEGLAGAGVETQYF	TGTGCCAGCAGCCAAGAGGGACTAGCGGGAGCGGGGGTAGAGACCCAGTACTTC	TRBV3-1/TRBV3-2	few	TRBD2	TRBJ2-5